This TCR beta chain is drawn from a study of cytomegalovirus exposure and HLA in healthy donors. General study findings and limits: Later on, an analysis tied under 20,000 TCR beta sequences to HLA alleles at 0.05 false discovery rate.

The PCR employed 60 Vbeta primers together with 13 Jbeta primers. Profiling relied on immunoSEQ multiplex PCR, and the TCRdb table lists in-frame clones only, not all of them. This sample's table reports about 130,000 clones. About this clone itself: What it binds is unknown.

V gave up 7 bases and J gave up 6 bases; unmatched junction bases: 8. Germline V gene lookup returns CDR1 LNHDA and CDR2 SQIVND (reference sequence). The CDR3 sequence is 14 residues long. What was sequenced was PBMCs. The chain couples TRBV19 to TRBJ2-2; TRBD1 matches 7 bases. The TCR sequence derives from a man younger than 35 in good health and CMV-seronegative. The CDR3 coding sequence is TGTGCCAGTATGGGGACAGAAATCTCCGGGGAGCTGTTTTTT. Its translation: CASMGTEISGELFF.